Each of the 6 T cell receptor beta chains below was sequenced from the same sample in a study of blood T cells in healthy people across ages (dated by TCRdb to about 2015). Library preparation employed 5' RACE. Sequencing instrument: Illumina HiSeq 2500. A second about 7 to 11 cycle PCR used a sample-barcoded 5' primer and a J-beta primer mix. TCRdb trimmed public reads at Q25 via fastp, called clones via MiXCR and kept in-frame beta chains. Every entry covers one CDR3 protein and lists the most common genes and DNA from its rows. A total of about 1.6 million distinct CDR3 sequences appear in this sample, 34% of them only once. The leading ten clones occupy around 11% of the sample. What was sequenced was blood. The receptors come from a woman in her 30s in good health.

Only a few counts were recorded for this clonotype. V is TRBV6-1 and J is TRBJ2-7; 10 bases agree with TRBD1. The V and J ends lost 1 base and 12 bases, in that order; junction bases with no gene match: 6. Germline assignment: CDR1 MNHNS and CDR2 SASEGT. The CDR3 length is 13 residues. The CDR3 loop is CASSEVRTGGLYF. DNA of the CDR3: TGTGCCAGCAGTGAAGTCAGGACAGGGGGTTTGTACTTC.

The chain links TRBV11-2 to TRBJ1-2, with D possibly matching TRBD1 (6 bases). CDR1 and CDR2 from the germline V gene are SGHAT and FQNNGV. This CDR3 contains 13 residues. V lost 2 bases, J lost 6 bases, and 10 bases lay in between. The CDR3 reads CASSLTGTNGYTF. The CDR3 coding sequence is TGTGCCAGCAGCTTAACCGGGACAAATGGCTACACCTTC.

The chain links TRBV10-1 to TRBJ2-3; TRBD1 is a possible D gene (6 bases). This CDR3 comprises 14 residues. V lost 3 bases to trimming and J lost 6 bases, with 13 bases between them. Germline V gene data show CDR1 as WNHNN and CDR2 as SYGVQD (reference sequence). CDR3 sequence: CASSDPRGHDTQYF. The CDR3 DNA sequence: TGCGCCAGCAGTGACCCCAGGGGTCACGATACGCAGTATTTT.

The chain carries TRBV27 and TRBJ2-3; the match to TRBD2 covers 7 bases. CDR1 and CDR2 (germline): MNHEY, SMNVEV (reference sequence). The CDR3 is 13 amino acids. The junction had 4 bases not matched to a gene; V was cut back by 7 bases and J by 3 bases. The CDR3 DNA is TGTGCCAGCAATGGCGGGGGAACAGATACGCAGTATTTT. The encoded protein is CASNGGGTDTQYF.

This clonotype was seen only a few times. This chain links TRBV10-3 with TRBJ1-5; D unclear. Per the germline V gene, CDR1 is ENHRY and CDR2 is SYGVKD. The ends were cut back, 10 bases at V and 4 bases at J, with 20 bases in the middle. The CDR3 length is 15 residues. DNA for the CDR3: TGTGCCACCGAGGATAACCCAGACTCTAATCAGCCCCAGCATTTT. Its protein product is CATEDNPDSNQPQHF.

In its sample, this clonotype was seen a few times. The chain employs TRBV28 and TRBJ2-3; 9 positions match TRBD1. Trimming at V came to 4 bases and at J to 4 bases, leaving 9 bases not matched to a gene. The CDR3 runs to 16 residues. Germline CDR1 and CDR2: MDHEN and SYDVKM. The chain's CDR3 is CASSWIGTGRADTQYF. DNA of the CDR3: TGTGCCAGCAGTTGGATTGGGACAGGGAGGGCAGATACGCAGTATTTT.